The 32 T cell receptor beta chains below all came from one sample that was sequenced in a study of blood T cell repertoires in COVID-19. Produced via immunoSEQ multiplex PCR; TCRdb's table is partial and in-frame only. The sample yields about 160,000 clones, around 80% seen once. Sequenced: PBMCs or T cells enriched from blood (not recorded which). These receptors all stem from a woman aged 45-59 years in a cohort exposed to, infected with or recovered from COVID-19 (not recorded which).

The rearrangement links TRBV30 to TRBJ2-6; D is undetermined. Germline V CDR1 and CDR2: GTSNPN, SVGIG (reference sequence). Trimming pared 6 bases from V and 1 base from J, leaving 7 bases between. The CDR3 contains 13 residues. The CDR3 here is CACPVSGANVLTF. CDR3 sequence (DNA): TGTGCCTGCCCCGTATCTGGGGCCAACGTCCTGACTTTC.

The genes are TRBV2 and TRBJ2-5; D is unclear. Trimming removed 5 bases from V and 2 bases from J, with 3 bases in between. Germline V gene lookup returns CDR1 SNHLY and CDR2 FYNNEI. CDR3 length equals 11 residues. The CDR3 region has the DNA TGTGCCAGCAGTCCTCAAGAGACCCAGTACTTC. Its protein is CASSPQETQYF.

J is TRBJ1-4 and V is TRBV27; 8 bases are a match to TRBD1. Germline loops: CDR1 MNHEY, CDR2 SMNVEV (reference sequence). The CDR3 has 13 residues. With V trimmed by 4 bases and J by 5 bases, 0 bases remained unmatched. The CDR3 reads CASSWTGNEKLFF. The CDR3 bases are TGTGCCAGCAGTTGGACAGGGAATGAAAAACTGTTTTTT.

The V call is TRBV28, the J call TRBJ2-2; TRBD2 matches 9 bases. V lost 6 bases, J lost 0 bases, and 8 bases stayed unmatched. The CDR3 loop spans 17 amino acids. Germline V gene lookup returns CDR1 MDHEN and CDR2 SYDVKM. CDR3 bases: TGTGCCAGCAGAGTAGCGGGAGAATGGACGAACACCGGGGAGCTGTTTTTT. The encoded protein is CASRVAGEWTNTGELFF.

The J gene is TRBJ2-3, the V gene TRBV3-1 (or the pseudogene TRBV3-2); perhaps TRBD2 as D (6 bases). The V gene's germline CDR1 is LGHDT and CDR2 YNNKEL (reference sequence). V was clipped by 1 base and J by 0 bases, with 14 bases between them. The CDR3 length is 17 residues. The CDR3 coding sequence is TGTGCCAGCAGCCAAGGAGTAGGAGGGAGCAGCACAGATACGCAGTATTTT. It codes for CASSQGVGGSSTDTQYF.

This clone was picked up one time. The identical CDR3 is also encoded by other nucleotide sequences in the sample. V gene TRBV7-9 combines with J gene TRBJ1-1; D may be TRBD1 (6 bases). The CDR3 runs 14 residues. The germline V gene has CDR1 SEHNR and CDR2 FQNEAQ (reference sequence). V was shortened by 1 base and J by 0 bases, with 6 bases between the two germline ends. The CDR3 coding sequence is TGTGCCAGCAGCTTAGGACAGGTGAACACTGAAGCTTTCTTT. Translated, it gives CASSLGQVNTEAFF.

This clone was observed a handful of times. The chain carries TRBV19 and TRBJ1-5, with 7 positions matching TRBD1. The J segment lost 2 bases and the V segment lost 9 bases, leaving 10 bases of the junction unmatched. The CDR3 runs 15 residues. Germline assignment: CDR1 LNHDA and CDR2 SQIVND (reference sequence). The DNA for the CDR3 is TGTGCCAGCTTAGCGACAGGGTATGGCAATCAGCCCCAGCATTTT. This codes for CASLATGYGNQPQHF. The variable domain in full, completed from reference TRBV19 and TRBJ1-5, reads DGGITQSPKYLFRKEGQNVTLSCEQNLNHDAMYWYRQDPGQGLRLIYYSQIVNDFQKGDIAEGYSVSREKKESFPLTVTSAQKNPTAFYLCASLATGYGNQPQHFGDGTRLSIL.

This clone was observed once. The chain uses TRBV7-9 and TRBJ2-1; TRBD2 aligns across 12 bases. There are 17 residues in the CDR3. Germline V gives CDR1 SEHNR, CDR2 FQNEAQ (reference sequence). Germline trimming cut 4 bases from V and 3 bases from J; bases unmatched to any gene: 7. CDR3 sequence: CASSYLAGGVIYNEQFF. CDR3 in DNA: TGTGCCAGCAGCTACCTAGCGGGAGGGGTGATCTACAATGAGCAGTTCTTC. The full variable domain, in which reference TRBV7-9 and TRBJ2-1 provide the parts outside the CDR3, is DTGVSQNPRHKITKRGQNVTFRCDPISEHNRLYWYRQTLGQGPEFLTYFQNEAQLEKSRLLSDRFSAERPKGSFSTLEIQRTEQGDSAMYLCASSYLAGGVIYNEQFFGPGTRLTVL.

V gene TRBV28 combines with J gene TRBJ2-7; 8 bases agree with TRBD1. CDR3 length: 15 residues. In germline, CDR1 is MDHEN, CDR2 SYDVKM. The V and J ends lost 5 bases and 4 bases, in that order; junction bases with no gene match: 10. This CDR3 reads CASSPGQGRGYEQYF. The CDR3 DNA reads TGTGCCAGCAGTCCCGGACAGGGTCGGGGTTACGAGCAGTACTTC.

The CDR3 DNA follows: TGCAGCGTCCTACAGGGGGGGCATGGCTACACCTTC. Residues: CSVLQGGHGYTF. The rearrangement uses TRBV29-1 and TRBJ1-2; 8 nucleotides line up with TRBD1. The V segment lost 6 bases and the J segment 6 bases; nucleotides outside the gene matches: 6. Germline V gene data show CDR1 as SQVTM and CDR2 as ANQGSEA. The CDR3 has 12 residues.

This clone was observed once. Here the CDR3 DNA reads TGTGCCAGCACCTTGGAGGGGGCGCCGAAAGAGACCCAGTACTTC. Amino acid sequence: CASTLEGAPKETQYF. The chain employs TRBV27 and TRBJ2-5, with D possibly matching TRBD1 (7 bases). This CDR3 has 15 residues. Germline V gene data show CDR1 as MNHEY and CDR2 as SMNVEV (reference sequence). Deletions cut 7 bases from V and 3 bases from J, with 18 bases between.

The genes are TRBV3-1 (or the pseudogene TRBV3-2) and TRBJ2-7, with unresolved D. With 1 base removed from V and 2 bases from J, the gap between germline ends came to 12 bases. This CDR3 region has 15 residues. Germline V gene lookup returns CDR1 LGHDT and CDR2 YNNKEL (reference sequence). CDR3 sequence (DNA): TGTGCCAGCAGCCAAGGGCGAGGAGCCCCCTACGAGCAGTACTTC. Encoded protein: CASSQGRGAPYEQYF.

The CDR3 bases are TGTGCCAGCTCACGGACTAGCGGCCCAGAGGGCAATGAGCAGTTCTTC. This sequence encodes CASSRTSGPEGNEQFF. The gene calls are TRBV18 and TRBJ2-1, with TRBD2 identical over 10 bases. Germline V gene data show CDR1 as KGHSH and CDR2 as LQKENI. The CDR3 covers 16 residues. J lost 6 bases, V lost 4 bases, and 9 bases had no gene match.

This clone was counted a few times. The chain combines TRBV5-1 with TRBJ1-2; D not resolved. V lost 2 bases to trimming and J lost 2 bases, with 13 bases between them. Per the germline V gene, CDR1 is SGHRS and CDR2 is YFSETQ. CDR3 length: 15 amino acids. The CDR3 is CASSLTAVENYGYTF. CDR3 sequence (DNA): TGCGCCAGCAGCTTAACGGCGGTAGAGAACTATGGCTACACCTTC.

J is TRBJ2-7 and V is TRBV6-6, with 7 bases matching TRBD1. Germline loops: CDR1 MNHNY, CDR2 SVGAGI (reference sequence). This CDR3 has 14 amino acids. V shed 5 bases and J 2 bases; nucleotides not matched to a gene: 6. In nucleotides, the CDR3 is TGTGCCAGCAGTGTACAGGGGATCCCCTACGAGCAGTACTTC. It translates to CASSVQGIPYEQYF.

The CDR3 DNA reads as TGTGCCTGGAGCGGGGGTGTAGATACGCAGTATTTT. Its protein product is CAWSGGVDTQYF. The chain couples TRBV30 to TRBJ2-3, with TRBD2 as a possible D gene (6 bases). CDR3 length: 12 residues. The V end was cut by 3 bases, the J end by 5 bases, with 9 bases between. Germline assignment: CDR1 GTSNPN and CDR2 SVGIG (reference sequence).

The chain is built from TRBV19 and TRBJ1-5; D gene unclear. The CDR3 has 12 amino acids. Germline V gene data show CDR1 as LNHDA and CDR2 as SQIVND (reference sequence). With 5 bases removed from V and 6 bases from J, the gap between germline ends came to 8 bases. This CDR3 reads CASSPAVQPQHF. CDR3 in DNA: TGTGCCAGTAGTCCGGCGGTTCAGCCCCAGCATTTT.

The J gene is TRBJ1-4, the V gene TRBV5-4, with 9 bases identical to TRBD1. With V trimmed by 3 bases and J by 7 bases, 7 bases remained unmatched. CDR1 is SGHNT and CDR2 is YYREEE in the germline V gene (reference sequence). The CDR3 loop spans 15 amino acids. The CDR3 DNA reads TGTGCCAGCAGCTCCCGGGACAGGGACGGTGAAAAACTGTTTTTT. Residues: CASSSRDRDGEKLFF.

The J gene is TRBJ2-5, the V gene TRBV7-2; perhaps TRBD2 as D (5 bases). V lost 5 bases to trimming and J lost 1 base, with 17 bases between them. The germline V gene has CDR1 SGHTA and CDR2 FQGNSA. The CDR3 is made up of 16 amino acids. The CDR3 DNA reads TGTGCCAGCAGCGCGGCTGAGGGCTGGGGCCAAGAGACCCAGTACTTC. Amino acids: CASSAAEGWGQETQYF.

The DNA of the CDR3 is TGCGCCAGCAGTGCCAACCGGGACAGAGCCTCTGGAAACACCATATATTTT. Protein: CASSANRDRASGNTIYF. The chain links TRBV10-2 to TRBJ1-3; 7 bases agree with TRBD1. Trimming removed 4 bases from V and 0 bases from J; junction bases left unmatched: 9. CDR1 WSHSY and CDR2 SAAADI come from the germline V gene. CDR3 length: 17 amino acids.

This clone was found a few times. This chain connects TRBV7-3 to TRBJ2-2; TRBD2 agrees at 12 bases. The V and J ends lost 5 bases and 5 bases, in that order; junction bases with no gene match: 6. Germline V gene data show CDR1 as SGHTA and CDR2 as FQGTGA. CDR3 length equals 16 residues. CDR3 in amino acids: CASSPEGLAGTGELFF. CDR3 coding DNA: TGTGCCAGCAGCCCGGAGGGACTAGCGGGTACCGGGGAGCTGTTTTTT.

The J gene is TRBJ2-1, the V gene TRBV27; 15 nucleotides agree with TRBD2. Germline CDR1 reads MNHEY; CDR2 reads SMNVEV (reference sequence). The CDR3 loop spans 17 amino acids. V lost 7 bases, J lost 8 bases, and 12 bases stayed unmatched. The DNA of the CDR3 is TGTGCCAGCAACAAAGCTAGGACTAGCGGGGGGGTCGATGAGCAGTTCTTC. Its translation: CASNKARTSGGVDEQFF.

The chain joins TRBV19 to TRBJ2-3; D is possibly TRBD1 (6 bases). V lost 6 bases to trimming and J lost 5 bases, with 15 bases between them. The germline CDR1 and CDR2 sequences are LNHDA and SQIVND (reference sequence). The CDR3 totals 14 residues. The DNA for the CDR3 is TGTGCCAGTAGACCTAGGGGGACGTTAGATACGCAGTATTTT. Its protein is CASRPRGTLDTQYF. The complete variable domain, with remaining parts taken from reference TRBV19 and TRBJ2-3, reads DGGITQSPKYLFRKEGQNVTLSCEQNLNHDAMYWYRQDPGQGLRLIYYSQIVNDFQKGDIAEGYSVSREKKESFPLTVTSAQKNPTAFYLCASRPRGTLDTQYFGPGTRLTVL.

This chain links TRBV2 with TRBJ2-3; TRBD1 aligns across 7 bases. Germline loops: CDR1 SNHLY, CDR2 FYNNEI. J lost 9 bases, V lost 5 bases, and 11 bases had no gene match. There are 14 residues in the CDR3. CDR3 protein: CASSPRQGTTTQYF. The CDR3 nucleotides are TGTGCCAGCAGTCCCCGACAGGGAACCACCACGCAGTATTTT. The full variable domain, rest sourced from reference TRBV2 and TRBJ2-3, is EPEVTQTPSHQVTQMGQEVILRCVPISNHLYFYWYRQILGQKVEFLVSFYNNEISEKSEIFDDQFSVERPDGSNFTLKIRSTKLEDSAMYFCASSPRQGTTTQYFGPGTRLTVL.

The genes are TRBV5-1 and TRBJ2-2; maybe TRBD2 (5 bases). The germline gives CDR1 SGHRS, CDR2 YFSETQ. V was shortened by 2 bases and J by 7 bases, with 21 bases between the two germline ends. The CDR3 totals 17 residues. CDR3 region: CASSLTRTRPWVGELFF. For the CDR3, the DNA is TGCGCCAGCAGCTTAACTAGGACTCGACCTTGGGTCGGGGAGCTGTTTTTT.

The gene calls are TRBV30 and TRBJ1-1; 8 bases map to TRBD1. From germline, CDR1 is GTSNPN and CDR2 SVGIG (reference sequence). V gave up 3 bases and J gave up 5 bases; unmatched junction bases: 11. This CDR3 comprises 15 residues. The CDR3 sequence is CAWRAMDRVSTEAFF. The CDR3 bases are TGTGCCTGGAGGGCGATGGACAGGGTTTCTACTGAAGCTTTCTTT.

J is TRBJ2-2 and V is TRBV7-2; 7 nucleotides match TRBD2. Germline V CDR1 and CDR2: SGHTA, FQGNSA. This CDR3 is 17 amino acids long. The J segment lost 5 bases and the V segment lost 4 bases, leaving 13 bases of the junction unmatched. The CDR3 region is CASSSTSVGVNTGELFF. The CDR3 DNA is TGTGCCAGCAGCTCCACTAGCGTGGGAGTGAATACCGGGGAGCTGTTTTTT.

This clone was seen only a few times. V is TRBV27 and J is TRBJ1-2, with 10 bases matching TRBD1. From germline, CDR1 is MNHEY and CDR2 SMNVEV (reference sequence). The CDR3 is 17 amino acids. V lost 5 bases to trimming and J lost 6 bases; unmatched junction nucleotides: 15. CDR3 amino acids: CASSQRRGQGTHNGYTF. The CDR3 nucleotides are TGTGCCAGCAGTCAACGCCGGGGACAGGGGACTCATAATGGCTACACCTTC.

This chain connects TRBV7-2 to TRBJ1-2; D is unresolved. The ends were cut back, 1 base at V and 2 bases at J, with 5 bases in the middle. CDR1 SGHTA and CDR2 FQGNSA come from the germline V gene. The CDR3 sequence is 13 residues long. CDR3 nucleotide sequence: TGTGCCAGCAGCTTAGACACCAACTATGGCTACACCTTC. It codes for CASSLDTNYGYTF.

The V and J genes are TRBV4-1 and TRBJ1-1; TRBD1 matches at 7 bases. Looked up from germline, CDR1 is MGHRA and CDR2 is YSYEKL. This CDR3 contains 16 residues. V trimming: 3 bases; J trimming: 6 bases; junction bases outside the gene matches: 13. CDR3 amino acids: CASSHLTRDRGPEAFF. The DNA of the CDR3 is TGCGCCAGCAGCCACCTTACCCGGGACAGAGGACCTGAAGCTTTCTTT.

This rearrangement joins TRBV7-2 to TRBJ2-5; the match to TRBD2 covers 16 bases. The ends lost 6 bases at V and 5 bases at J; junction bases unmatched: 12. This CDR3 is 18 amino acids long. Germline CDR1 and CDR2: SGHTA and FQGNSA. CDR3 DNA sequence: TGTGCCAGCAGTTGGGCGGGGACTAGCGGGAGGGCCGGCGAGACCCAGTACTTC. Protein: CASSWAGTSGRAGETQYF. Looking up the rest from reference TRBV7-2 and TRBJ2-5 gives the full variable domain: GAGVSQSPSNKVTEKGKDVELRCDPISGHTALYWYRQSLGQGLEFLIYFQGNSAPDKSGLPSDRFSAERTGGSVSTLTIQRTQQEDSAVYLCASSWAGTSGRAGETQYFGPGTRLLVL.

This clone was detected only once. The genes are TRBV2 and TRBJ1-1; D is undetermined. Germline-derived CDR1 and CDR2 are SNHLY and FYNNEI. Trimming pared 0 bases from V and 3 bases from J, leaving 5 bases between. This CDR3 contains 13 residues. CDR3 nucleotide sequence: TGTGCCAGCAGTGAAGCGTCGTACACTGAAGCTTTCTTT. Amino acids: CASSEASYTEAFF. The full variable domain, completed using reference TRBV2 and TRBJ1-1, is EPEVTQTPSHQVTQMGQEVILRCVPISNHLYFYWYRQILGQKVEFLVSFYNNEISEKSEIFDDQFSVERPDGSNFTLKIRSTKLEDSAMYFCASSEASYTEAFFGQGTRLTVV.